This entry describes one T cell receptor (beta chain). Its antigen remains undetermined. No clone much larger than this one lies a single base away; base qualities are absent. Library prep was done by the immunoSEQ multiplex PCR assay. For the multiplex PCR, a mixture combining 60 forward primers for TCR Vbeta segments and 13 reverse primers for TCR Jbeta segments was used. Amplification of the CDR3 region of rearranged TCR beta genes was performed with a multiplex PCR assay on genomic DNA. The amplified TCR beta libraries were sequenced on the Illumina HiSeq System as 87-base-pair reads. The published analysis was carried out like this. A later analysis tallied tens of millions of unique TCR beta chains across the approximately 670 repertoires, and approximately 12 million of those chains were shared by two or more donors. Raw reads were error-corrected and collapsed into unique sequences by a nearest-neighbor algorithm in which closely related sequences were merged to remove PCR and sequencing errors. To assign V, D and J gene segments, CDR3 sequences were aligned to IMGT reference sequences. For a sequence to be retained, a match of at least six nucleotides was required to both a V gene segment and a J gene segment. Rearrangements were classified as productive when the CDR3 lacked stop codons and remained in frame with V and J, and all other rearrangements were classified as non-productive. Following IMGT convention, CDR3 was defined as the stretch from the second conserved V-encoded cysteine up to the conserved J-encoded phenylalanine. In an earlier analysis of around 600 of the donors, sequences lacking an unambiguous match to a single V gene segment were excluded. An earlier analysis of 587 of the donors called V segments functional above 56.7% productive rearrangements and segregating when the between-donor standard deviation exceeded 5%. A statistical classification framework was developed to diagnose cytomegalovirus status using the catalog of TCR beta chain sequences. A later analysis assigned V and J genes by comparing TCR nucleotide sequences with IMGT/GENE-DB human TR gene sequences. Using the TCRdist pipeline, a later analysis assigned CDR3 sequences along with most-parsimonious VDJ recombination scenarios. In a later analysis, each TCR beta chain was defined by its CDR3 amino acid sequence together with its V-gene family, and reads without a unique V-gene family were excluded. A later analysis removed 500 to 650 highly shared, low-generation-probability nucleotide sequences to deal with suspected cross-contamination and a sequencing artifact. In a later analysis, a clonal expansion index was calculated for each public chain from normalized within-repertoire ranks of inferred template counts. In a later analysis, generation probabilities were computed with a VDJ recombination model fitted to out-of-frame rearrangements, and the resulting probabilities were checked against IGoR. Hypergeometric tests were used in a later analysis to score TCR-TCR, TCR-HLA and TCR-CMV co-occurrence, with a repertoire-size bias correction applied to the TCR pairs. False discovery rates were estimated in a later analysis by permuting HLA or CMV assignments 20 times. In a later analysis, co-occurring TCRs were grouped using DBSCAN, and TCRdist sequence similarity was added for clustering within HLA-allele-positive subsets. For co-occurrence clustering, repertoires with fewer than 30,000 or more than 120,000 public chains were excluded, along with 5 or 6 repertoires with anomalous nucleotide sharing. Held by TCRdb, this immuneACCESS table contains in-frame sequences only and omits some clones. Under half of the omission traces to an unresolved V gene where checked; the cause of the rest is unknown. From that table come the V and J calls and clone size; the DNA was used to work out D and trimming. The sample data list 210,000 or so clones, and about 89% of these were observed just once. 0.95% to 1.1% of the sample goes to the ten largest clones.

The cohort was made up of 500 to 800 healthy bone marrow donors. At the time of sampling, all cohort members were nominally healthy, though unrecorded immune exposures were likely present. The donor tested CMV seronegative, placing the donor among the approximately 360 seronegative members of the cohort. Each donor provided a peripheral blood sample, and peripheral blood mononuclear cells were used for TCR beta sequencing. The Qiagen DNeasy Blood Extraction Kit was used to extract genomic DNA from the blood cell samples. CDR1 is given as LNHNV and CDR2 as YYDKDF, both from the germline V gene (reference sequence). Germline trimming: 8 bases from V, 2 bases from J; junction bases outside gene matches: 10. The CDR3 numbers 17 residues from cysteine through phenylalanine. Only the CDR3 region is kept as DNA, spanning 51 bases read in frame from base 1. The data originate from a study of cytomegalovirus exposure and HLA in healthy donors (TCRdb year 2017). Some background on the complete study: An earlier analysis of 587 of the donors reported approximately 300 Gb of sequence data and around 110 million unique TCR beta sequences obtained from around 180 million T cells. An early release that covered approximately 600 HLA-typed donors contained 300 to 350 gigabases of sequencing data and tens of millions of unique TCR sequences. Of the roughly 430 genotyped donors, around 81% fell in the genetic ancestry cluster associated with self-reported Caucasian donors. The study aimed to test whether signatures of past pathogen exposure could be identified by cataloging public T cell receptors. Using immunosequencing, the study profiled T cell repertoires from 666 subjects and related those repertoires to cytomegalovirus serostatus. In addition to the first cohort of 666 subjects, a separate validation cohort of some 120 different subjects was used. To predict cytomegalovirus infection status, the study combined high-throughput TCR immunosequencing, statistical association of individual TCRs with disease status, and machine learning. In a later analysis, previously published TCR beta repertoires from 600 to 850 donors were re-analyzed and high-resolution HLA genotyping was added so that TCR occurrence patterns could be studied. The later analysis used no new phenotypic data to find candidate immune exposures, relying instead on TCR beta sequences and their occurrence across donors. To decide whether each TCR beta V gene segment behaved as functional or pseudogenic, an earlier analysis of several hundred of the donors relied on high-throughput TCR beta sequencing. Alongside the repertoire data, information on donor age, sex, ethnicity and CMV serostatus was compiled. Genome-wide SNP genotypes for about three fifths of the 666 donors were used in a later genetic analysis, which treated that subset as a discovery cohort. All discovery cohort repertoires had been generated on a single sequencing platform. Class I and class II HLA loci were covered by the typing at four-digit resolution. The number of typed donors differed by locus: about 629-630 for A, B, C, DRB1 and DQB1; approximately 530 for DQA1; 600 to 610 for DPA1; and about 450 for DPB1. Four or five DR-DQ haplotypes were handled as single units for association and clustering because linkage in the cohort was strong. On average, around 230,000 unique TCR beta nucleotide sequences were sequenced per donor among a few hundred genotyped donors of the cohort, with 15% to 20% of those sequences being non-productive.

Broader findings and caveats from the paper: According to the authors, the approach could potentially be generalized to other disease states and immunological phenotypes. Because HLA typing was unavailable for some donors at each locus, only the typed subset was used in association tests. The classifier was reported to diagnose cytomegalovirus status with high specificity and sensitivity in both the original cohort and the validation cohort. While some public TCRs were present in many individuals, most TCR sequences turned up only very rarely across donors. A cluster of highly shared sequence variants was judged likely to be a technical artifact of the sequencing pipeline. A few of the identified cytomegalovirus-associated TCR beta chains were confirmed in vitro to be specific for cytomegalovirus antigens. Compared with equally common non-associated chains, HLA-associated TCR beta chains in a later analysis were more clonally expanded and had lower generation probabilities. According to a later genetic analysis, donors in an Asian-associated ancestry cluster had fewer N-insertions in productive TCRs than the approximately 630-donor mean. The only immune exposure information available for the cohort was CMV serostatus. In a later analysis, TCR association rates were found to vary across HLA loci, with the most associated TCRs seen for DRB1 alleles and the fewest for HLA-C alleles. An earlier analysis of 587 of the donors showed that most TCR beta V segments appeared in productive rearrangements either about 90% or about 30% of the time, which broadly matched IMGT annotations. A further reported finding was that TCR beta sequences accurately predicted the HLA-A and HLA-B alleles for most subjects in the first cohort. Sequencing depth was assumed to be roughly uniform across donors in the presence/absence analyses, though that assumption may not hold. Strong co-occurrence of HLA alleles, especially DR and DQ, made assigning TCR associations to individual alleles difficult. A later analysis found that most CMV-associated TCR beta chains appeared HLA-restricted, with HLA associations seemingly driven largely by CMV exposure. In a later analysis, some 18,000 TCR beta sequences were associated with specific HLA alleles at a false discovery rate of 0.05. Linkage disequilibrium might explain the correlated functional status among segregating V segments, but an unknown experimental factor could not be ruled out. An association between a missense DCLRE1C variant and V-gene and J-gene trimming of TCR beta chains was found in a later genetic analysis and replicated in an independent cohort. Several of the top co-occurrence clusters appeared to be linked to parvovirus B19, influenza, CMV and Epstein-Barr virus, according to a later analysis. Only TCR beta chains were sequenced in this cohort, and the absence of alpha or paired-chain data limited detectable features. The study listed around 160 TCR beta chains as associated with cytomegalovirus. The 87-base-pair reads could not distinguish some IMGT-functional V segments, including TRBV6-2 and TRBV6-3, so those segments were excluded. Some 16 rarely observed V segments, including chromosome 9 orphons, were excluded from the earlier analysis of a few hundred of the donors because counts were too low.

The V and J genes are TRBV15 and TRBJ2-3, and 13 bases in between align with TRBD2. Sequencing was carried out using PBMCs. The receptor's source is a woman between 18 and 30 years old in good health and CMV-seronegative. In nucleotides, the sequence is TGTGCCACCCGATATACCGGGACTAGCGGGGTCACAGATACGCAGTATTTT. Its coded protein is CATRYTGTSGVTDTQYF.